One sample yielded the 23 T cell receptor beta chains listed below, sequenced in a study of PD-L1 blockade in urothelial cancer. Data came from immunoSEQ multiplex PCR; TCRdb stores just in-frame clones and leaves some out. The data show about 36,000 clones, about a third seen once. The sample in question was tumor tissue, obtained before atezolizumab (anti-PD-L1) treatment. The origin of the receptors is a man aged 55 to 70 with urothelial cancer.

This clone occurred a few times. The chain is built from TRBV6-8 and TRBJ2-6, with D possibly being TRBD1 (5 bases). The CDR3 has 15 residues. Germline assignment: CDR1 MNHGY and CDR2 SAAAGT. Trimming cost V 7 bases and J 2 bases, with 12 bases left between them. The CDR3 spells CASKGVGTGANVLTF. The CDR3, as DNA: TGTGCCAGCAAAGGGGTCGGCACTGGGGCCAACGTCCTGACTTTC.

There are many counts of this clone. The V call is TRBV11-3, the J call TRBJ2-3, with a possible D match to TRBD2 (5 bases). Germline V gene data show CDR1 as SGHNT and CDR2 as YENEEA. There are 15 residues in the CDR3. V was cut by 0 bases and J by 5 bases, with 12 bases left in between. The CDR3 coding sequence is TGTGCCAGCAGCTTAGATCCGGGAAGTCTAGATACGCAGTATTTT. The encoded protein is CASSLDPGSLDTQYF.

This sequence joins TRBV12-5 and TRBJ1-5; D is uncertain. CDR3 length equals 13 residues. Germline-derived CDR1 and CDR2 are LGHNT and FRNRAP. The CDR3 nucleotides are TGTGCCACACGACAATCTAGCAATCAGCCCCAGCATTTT. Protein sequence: CATRQSSNQPQHF.

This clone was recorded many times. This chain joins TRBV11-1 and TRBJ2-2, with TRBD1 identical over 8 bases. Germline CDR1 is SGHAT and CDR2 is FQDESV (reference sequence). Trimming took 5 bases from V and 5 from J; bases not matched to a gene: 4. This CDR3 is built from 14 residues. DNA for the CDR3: TGTGCCAGCAGCCCGGGACAGGCAACCGGGGAGCTGTTTTTT. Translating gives CASSPGQATGELFF.

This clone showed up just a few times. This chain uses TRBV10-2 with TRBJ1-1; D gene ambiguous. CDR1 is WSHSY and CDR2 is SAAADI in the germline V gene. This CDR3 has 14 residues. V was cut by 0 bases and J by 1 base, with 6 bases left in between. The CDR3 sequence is CASSESWANTEAFF. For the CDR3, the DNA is TGCGCCAGCAGTGAGTCCTGGGCGAACACTGAAGCTTTCTTT.

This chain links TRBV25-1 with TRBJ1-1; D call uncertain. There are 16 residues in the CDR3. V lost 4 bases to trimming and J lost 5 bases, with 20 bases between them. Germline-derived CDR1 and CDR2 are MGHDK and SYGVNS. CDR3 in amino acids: CASSVLYGVALTEAFF. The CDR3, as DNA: TGTGCCAGCAGTGTGCTCTACGGGGTGGCCTTGACTGAAGCTTTCTTT.

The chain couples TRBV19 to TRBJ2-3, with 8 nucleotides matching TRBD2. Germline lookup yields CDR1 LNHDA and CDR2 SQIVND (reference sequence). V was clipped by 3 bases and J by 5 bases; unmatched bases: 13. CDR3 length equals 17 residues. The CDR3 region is CASSMSSGMRWGDTQYF. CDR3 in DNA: TGTGCCAGTAGTATGAGTAGCGGGATGAGGTGGGGAGATACGCAGTATTTT.

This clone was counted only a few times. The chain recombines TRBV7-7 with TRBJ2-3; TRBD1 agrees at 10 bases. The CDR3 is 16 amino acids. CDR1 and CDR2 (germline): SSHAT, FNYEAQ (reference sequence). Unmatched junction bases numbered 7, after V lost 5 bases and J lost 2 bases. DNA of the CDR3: TGTGCCAGCAGCCCCGGGACAGGGGTCACCACAGATACGCAGTATTTT. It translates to CASSPGTGVTTDTQYF.

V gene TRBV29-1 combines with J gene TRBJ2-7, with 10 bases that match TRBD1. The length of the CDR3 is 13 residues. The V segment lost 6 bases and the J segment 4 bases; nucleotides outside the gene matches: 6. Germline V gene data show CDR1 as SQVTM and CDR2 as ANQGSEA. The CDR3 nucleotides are TGCAGCGTCTGGGACAGGGGAGTGTACGAGCAGTACTTC. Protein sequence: CSVWDRGVYEQYF.

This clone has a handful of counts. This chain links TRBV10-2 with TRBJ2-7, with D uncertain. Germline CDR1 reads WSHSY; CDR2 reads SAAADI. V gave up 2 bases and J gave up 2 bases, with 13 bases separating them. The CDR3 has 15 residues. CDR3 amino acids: CASSETSPGAYEQYF. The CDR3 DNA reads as TGCGCCAGCAGTGAGACCTCCCCAGGAGCCTACGAGCAGTACTTC.

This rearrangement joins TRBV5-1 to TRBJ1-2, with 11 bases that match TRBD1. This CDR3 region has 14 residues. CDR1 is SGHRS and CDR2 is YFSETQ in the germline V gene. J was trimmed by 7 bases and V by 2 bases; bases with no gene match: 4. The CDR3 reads CASSLGQGATGYTF. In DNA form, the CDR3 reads TGCGCCAGCAGCTTAGGACAGGGGGCTACTGGCTACACCTTC.

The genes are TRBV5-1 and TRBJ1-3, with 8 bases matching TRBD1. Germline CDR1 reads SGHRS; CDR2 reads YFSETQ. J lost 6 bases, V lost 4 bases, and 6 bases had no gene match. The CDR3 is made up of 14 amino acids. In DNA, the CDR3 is TGCGCCAGCAGCCCCCAGGGGGCAAAAAACACCATATATTTT. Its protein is CASSPQGAKNTIYF.

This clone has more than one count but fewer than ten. The CDR3 DNA sequence: TGTGCCAGCAGCCAATCGGGGATCAATCAGCCCCAGCATTTT. As protein: CASSQSGINQPQHF. This rearrangement joins TRBV28 to TRBJ1-5; D ambiguous. Germline V gene data show CDR1 as MDHEN and CDR2 as SYDVKM. The CDR3 is 14 amino acids. Trimming cost V 6 bases and J 3 bases, with 12 bases left between them.

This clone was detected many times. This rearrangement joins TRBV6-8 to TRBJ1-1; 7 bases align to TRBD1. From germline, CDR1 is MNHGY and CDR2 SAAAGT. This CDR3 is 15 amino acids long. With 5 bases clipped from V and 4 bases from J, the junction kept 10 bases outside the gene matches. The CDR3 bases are TGTGCCAGCAGTGCCGACAGGGAAGGCTTCACTGAAGCTTTCTTT. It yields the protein CASSADREGFTEAFF.

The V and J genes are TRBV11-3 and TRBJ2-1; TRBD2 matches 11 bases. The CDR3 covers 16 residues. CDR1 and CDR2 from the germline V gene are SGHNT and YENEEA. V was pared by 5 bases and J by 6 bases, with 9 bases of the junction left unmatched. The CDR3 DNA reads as TGTGCCAGCAGCGAAAGACTAGCGGGGAGGGGCAATGAGCAGTTCTTC. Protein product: CASSERLAGRGNEQFF.

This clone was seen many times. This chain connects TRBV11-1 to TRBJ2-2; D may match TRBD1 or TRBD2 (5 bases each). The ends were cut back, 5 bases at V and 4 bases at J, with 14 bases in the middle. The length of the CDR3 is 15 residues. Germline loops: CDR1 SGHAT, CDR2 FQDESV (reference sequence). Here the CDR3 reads CASSIRGTRTGELFF. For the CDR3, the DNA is TGTGCCAGCAGCATAAGAGGGACCCGCACCGGGGAGCTGTTTTTT. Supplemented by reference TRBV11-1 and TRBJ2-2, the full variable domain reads EAEVAQSPRYKITEKSQAVAFWCDPISGHATLYWYRQILGQGPELLVQFQDESVVDDSQLPKDRFSAERLKGVDSTLKIQPAELGDSAMYLCASSIRGTRTGELFFGEGSRLTVL.

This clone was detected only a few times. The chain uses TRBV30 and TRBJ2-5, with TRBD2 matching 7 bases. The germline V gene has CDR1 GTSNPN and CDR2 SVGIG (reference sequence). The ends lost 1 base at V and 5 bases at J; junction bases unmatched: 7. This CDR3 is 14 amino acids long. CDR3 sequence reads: CAWSGLASSETQYF. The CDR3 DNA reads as TGTGCCTGGAGTGGACTAGCATCCTCGGAGACCCAGTACTTC.

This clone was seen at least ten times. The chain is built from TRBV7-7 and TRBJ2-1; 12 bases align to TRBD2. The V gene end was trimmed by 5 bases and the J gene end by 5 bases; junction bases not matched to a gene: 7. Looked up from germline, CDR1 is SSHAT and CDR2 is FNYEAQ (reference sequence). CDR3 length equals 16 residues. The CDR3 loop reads CASSPWTSGTDNEQFF. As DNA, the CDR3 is TGTGCCAGCAGCCCCTGGACTAGCGGGACCGACAATGAGCAGTTCTTC.

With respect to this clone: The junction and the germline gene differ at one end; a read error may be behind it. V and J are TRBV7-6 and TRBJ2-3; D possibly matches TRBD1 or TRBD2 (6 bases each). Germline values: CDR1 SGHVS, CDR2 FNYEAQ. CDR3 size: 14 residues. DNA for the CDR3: TGTGTCAGCAGCTTGGCGGGACACACAGATACGCAGTATTTT. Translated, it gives CVSSLAGHTDTQYF.

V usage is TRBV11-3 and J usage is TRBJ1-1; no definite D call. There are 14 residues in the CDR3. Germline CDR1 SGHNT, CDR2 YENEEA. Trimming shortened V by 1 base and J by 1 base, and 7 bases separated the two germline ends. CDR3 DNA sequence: TGTGCCAGCAGCTTAGTTGCAGGGAACACTGAAGCTTTCTTT. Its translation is CASSLVAGNTEAFF.

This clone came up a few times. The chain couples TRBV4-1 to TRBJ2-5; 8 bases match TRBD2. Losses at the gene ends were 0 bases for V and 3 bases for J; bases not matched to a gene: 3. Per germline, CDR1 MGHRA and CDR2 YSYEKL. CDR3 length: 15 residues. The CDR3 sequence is CASSQEGLGKETQYF. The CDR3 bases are TGCGCCAGCAGCCAAGAGGGACTAGGAAAAGAGACCCAGTACTTC.

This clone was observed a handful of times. Here the CDR3 DNA reads TGTGCCATCAGTGAAGATGAGACAGGGACCTCCTACGAGCAGTACTTC. This sequence encodes CAISEDETGTSYEQYF. The chain uses TRBV10-3 and TRBJ2-7, with 7 nucleotides matching TRBD1. Germline lookup yields CDR1 ENHRY and CDR2 SYGVKD. This CDR3 region has 16 residues. V gave up 3 bases and J gave up 0 bases; unmatched junction bases: 8.

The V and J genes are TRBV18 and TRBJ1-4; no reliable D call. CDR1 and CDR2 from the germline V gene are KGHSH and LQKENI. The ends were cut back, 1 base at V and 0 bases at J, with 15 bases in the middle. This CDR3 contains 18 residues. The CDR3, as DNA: TGTGCCAGCTCACCACTTCGAGGCGAACTTGCAACTAATGAAAAACTGTTTTTT. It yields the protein CASSPLRGELATNEKLFF.